These 27 T cell receptor beta chains were all obtained from the same sample, sequenced in a study of Graves' ophthalmopathy and Graves' hyperthyroidism (dated 2018 in TCRdb). Sequencing took place on an Illumina HiSeq 2000. For repertoire sequencing, the TCR beta CDR3 regions were amplified from RNA transcripts. The first round was an RT-PCR using HTBI primers with the Qiagen OneStep RT-PCR kit, and this first round was followed by a second-round multiplex PCR, then size selection and purification. Starting from the raw public reads, TCRdb applied fastp trimming at Q25, assembled clones with MiXCR and retained in-frame beta chains. Each entry merges the rows of one CDR3 protein and shows their most common DNA and genes. The sample yields hundreds of thousands of distinct CDR3 sequences; around 45% were counted once. Of the sample, around 47% is held by the ten largest clones. Sequencing was performed on peripheral blood. These receptors originate from an adult man with Graves' ophthalmopathy.

The CDR3 loop reads CAISAASGYGYTF. DNA of the CDR3: TGTGCCATCAGTGCCGCATCAGGCTATGGCTACACCTTC. This chain links TRBV10-3 with TRBJ1-2; D is undetermined. The germline CDR1 and CDR2 sequences are ENHRY and SYGVKD. This CDR3 is 13 amino acids long. V lost 4 bases and J 4 bases, leaving 10 bases between the germline ends.

This clonotype showed up just a few times. The rearrangement uses TRBV9 and TRBJ1-4; 8 bases align to TRBD1. V lost 4 bases and J lost 7; bases outside the gene matches: 6. The CDR3 is 14 residues long. CDR1 is SGDLS, CDR2 YYNGEE, per germline. This CDR3 is CASSLAGGGEKLFF. The CDR3 DNA is TGTGCCAGCAGCCTAGCAGGGGGCGGTGAAAAACTGTTTTTT. Complete variable domain (other parts from reference TRBV9 and TRBJ1-4): DSGVTQTPKHLITATGQRVTLRCSPRSGDLSVYWYQQSLDQGLQFLIQYYNGEERAKGNILERFSAQQFPDLHSELNLSSLELGDSALYFCASSLAGGGEKLFFGSGTQLSVL.

The gene calls are TRBV24-1 and TRBJ2-7; TRBD2 might be the D (6 bases). The CDR3 runs 13 residues. In germline, CDR1 is KGHDR, CDR2 SFDVKD. V was shortened by 4 bases and J by 3 bases, with 9 bases between the two germline ends. CDR3 coding DNA: TGTGCCACCAGTGAACGGAGGGGCTACGAGCAGTACTTC. Translated: CATSERRGYEQYF.

This clonotype was observed once. V is TRBV29-1 and J is TRBJ2-7, with TRBD1 identical over 9 bases. The junction had 8 bases not matched to a gene; V was cut back by 2 bases and J by 0 bases. Germline lookup yields CDR1 SQVTM and CDR2 ANQGSEA. The CDR3 has 16 residues. CDR3 coding DNA: TGCAGCGTTGAACACTCGGACAGGGGAATCTCCTACGAGCAGTACTTC. Translated, it gives CSVEHSDRGISYEQYF.

The chain has TRBV12-3 or TRBV12-4 and TRBJ2-5; no definite D call. The V gene lost 6 bases and the J gene lost 1 base, with 12 bases spanning the gap. This CDR3 has 14 amino acids. In DNA, the CDR3 is TGTGCCAGCAGCCTCCCCCAAAGCCAAGAGACCCAGTACTTC. It translates to CASSLPQSQETQYF.

This clonotype was recorded a few times. The chain carries TRBV15 and TRBJ1-1; D is undetermined. Trimming left V 6 bases short and J 6 bases short, with 11 bases between. CDR1 is LNHNV and CDR2 is YYDKDF in the germline V gene (reference sequence). This CDR3 is 12 amino acids long. Written as DNA, the CDR3 is TGTGCCACCAGGGCCGGCTCCGCTGAAGCTTTCTTT. Translating gives CATRAGSAEAFF. Using reference TRBV15 and TRBJ1-1 for the parts outside the CDR3, the full variable domain is DAMVIQNPRYQVTQFGKPVTLSCSQTLNHNVMYWYQQKSSQAPKLLFHYYDKDFNNEADTPDNFQSRRPNTSFCFLDIRSPGLGDTAMYLCATRAGSAEAFFGQGTRLTVV.

In regard to this clonotype: Relative to the germline gene, one junction end is altered; a read error may explain this. V is TRBV7-9 and J is TRBJ2-7, with D maybe TRBD1 (5 bases). The germline V gene encodes CDR1 SEHNR and CDR2 FQNEAQ (reference sequence). The CDR3 covers 14 residues. This chain's CDR3 is CGSSLGQGSYEQYF. CDR3 bases: TGTGGCAGCAGCTTAGGCCAGGGAAGCTACGAGCAGTACTTC.

As for this clonotype: This sequence may be a read error, since a much larger clone differs from it by one base. V is TRBV10-3 and J is TRBJ2-5; D gene ambiguous. The germline CDR1 and CDR2 sequences are ENHRY and SYGVKD. The CDR3 length is 11 residues. V was trimmed by 8 bases and J by 4 bases, leaving 8 bases between them. CDR3 DNA: TGTGCCATCCAGGTTAGAGAGACCCAGTACTTC. This gives the protein CAIQVRETQYF.

This clonotype came up a few times. The chain is built from TRBV20-1 and TRBJ2-7; 9 nucleotides align to TRBD1. The CDR3 loop spans 18 amino acids. From germline, CDR1 is DFQATT and CDR2 SNEGSKA (reference sequence). J lost 1 base, V lost 2 bases, and 15 bases had no gene match. The DNA of the CDR3 is TGCAGTGCTAGACTCTTGGGACAGGGTGGGCCCAAGTCCTACGAGCAGTACTTC. Translation: CSARLLGQGGPKSYEQYF.

Worth noting for this clonotype: Germline is not matched at one junction end, which may reflect a read error. The chain is built from TRBV10-3 and TRBJ2-5, with D possibly matching TRBD2 (6 bases). The germline V gene encodes CDR1 ENHRY and CDR2 SYGVKD. This CDR3 comprises 15 residues. The CDR3 loop reads CASSEGPRAGETQYF. In DNA form, the CDR3 reads TGTGCCAGCAGTGAGGGGCCTCGGGCGGGGGAGACCCAGTACTTC.

The V gene is TRBV24-1, the J gene TRBJ2-7; no reliable D call. V was shortened by 2 bases and J by 4 bases, with 5 bases between the two germline ends. The CDR3 sequence is 12 residues long. Germline CDR1 KGHDR, CDR2 SFDVKD. Here the CDR3 reads CATSDSHYEQYF. The CDR3 DNA is TGTGCCACCAGTGATTCCCATTACGAGCAGTACTTC.

A note on this clonotype: The conserved final phenylalanine or tryptophan is absent from the CDR3, which likely points to a read error. The DNA is left out, because the CDR3 cannot be placed on it with certainty; the CDR3 is given as TCRdb lists it. This chain links TRBV2 with TRBJ2-5; the table's D call of TRBD1 was not tested on the DNA. Ends included, the CDR3 has 14 residues. Germline-derived CDR1 and CDR2 are SNHLY and FYNNEI. CDR3 sequence: CASSGRTTGYTFGS.

V usage is TRBV28 and J usage is TRBJ1-4; no definite D call. The CDR3 consists of 12 residues. V lost 5 bases and J lost 2, with 3 bases in between. Germline V CDR1 and CDR2: MDHEN, SYDVKM. CDR3 region: CASSTTNEKLFF. CDR3 DNA sequence: TGTGCCAGCAGTACGACTAATGAAAAACTGTTTTTT.

The J gene is TRBJ2-7, the V gene TRBV19, with 10 bases identical to TRBD2. This CDR3 region has 14 residues. Per the germline V gene, CDR1 is LNHDA and CDR2 is SQIVND (reference sequence). J was trimmed by 5 bases and V by 7 bases; bases with no gene match: 8. The CDR3 nucleotides read TGTGCCAGTACGTCCCCTAGCGGGAGTAACGAGCAGTACTTC. Residues: CASTSPSGSNEQYF.

This chain uses TRBV25-1 with TRBJ2-5; D gene uncertain. This CDR3 is 15 amino acids long. Germline lookup yields CDR1 MGHDK and CDR2 SYGVNS. V shed 1 base and J shed 0 bases, with 9 bases lying between them. CDR3 in amino acids: CASSESRRYQETQYF. The CDR3 nucleotides read TGTGCCAGCAGTGAATCAAGACGGTACCAAGAGACCCAGTACTTC.

This clonotype was seen a handful of times. The chain carries TRBV29-1 and TRBJ1-2; no clear D gene. V was trimmed by 0 bases and J by 3 bases, leaving 14 bases between them. The CDR3 has 15 amino acids. CDR1 is SQVTM, CDR2 ANQGSEA, per germline. In nucleotides, the CDR3 is TGCAGCGTTGAAGACGAAGCTCACTTATACTATGGCTACACCTTC. Its translation: CSVEDEAHLYYGYTF.

This clonotype was found a few times. The V call is TRBV12-3 or TRBV12-4, the J call TRBJ2-7, with D perhaps TRBD2 (6 bases). The CDR3 contains 14 residues. V gave up 2 bases and J gave up 7 bases, with 15 bases separating them. The CDR3 sequence: CASSLRGLKSEQYF. In nucleotides, the CDR3 is TGTGCCAGCAGTTTAAGGGGACTCAAATCGGAGCAGTACTTC.

This clonotype was picked up a small number of times. The chain uses TRBV20-1 and TRBJ2-7; possibly TRBD1 or TRBD2 for D (5 bases each). With 4 bases removed from V and 0 bases from J, the gap between germline ends came to 10 bases. Germline lookup yields CDR1 DFQATT and CDR2 SNEGSKA (reference sequence). CDR3 size: 13 residues. The CDR3 DNA sequence: TGCAGTGCTAATTGGGGGTCCTCCTACGAGCAGTACTTC. Its translation is CSANWGSSYEQYF.

As DNA, the CDR3 is TGCAGCGTTGTCGAGGACGCAACTAATGAAAAACTGTTTTTT. This codes for CSVVEDATNEKLFF. This chain connects TRBV29-1 to TRBJ1-4; no reliable D call. Trimming stripped 4 bases from V and 0 bases from J, with 9 bases between. CDR3 length: 14 amino acids. CDR1 and CDR2 from the germline V gene are SQVTM and ANQGSEA.

This sequence joins TRBV6-6 and TRBJ1-5; tentative D call: TRBD1 (5 bases). CDR1 is MNHNY, CDR2 SVGAGI, per germline (reference sequence). This CDR3 has 15 amino acids. The ends were cut back, 6 bases at V and 2 bases at J, with 14 bases in the middle. The CDR3 spells CASREGGAGNQPQHF. CDR3 bases: TGTGCCAGCAGGGAGGGTGGGGCAGGCAATCAGCCCCAGCATTTT.

The CDR3 nucleotides are TGTGCCAGCAGCCCTTGGGACAGGGGCGGGGAGACCCAGTACTTC. Encoded protein: CASSPWDRGGETQYF. The chain joins TRBV4-2 to TRBJ2-5; 10 nucleotides match TRBD1. Unmatched junction bases numbered 7, after V lost 4 bases and J lost 5 bases. Germline V gene lookup returns CDR1 LGHNA and CDR2 YNFKEQ. CDR3 length: 15 amino acids.

This clonotype showed up many times. The rearrangement links TRBV7-2 to TRBJ1-2; D perhaps matches TRBD1 (6 bases). Trimming pared 5 bases from V and 2 bases from J, leaving 18 bases between. Germline-derived CDR1 and CDR2 are SGHTA and FQGNSA. The CDR3 spans 16 residues. CDR3 loop: CASSIPGRQVNYGYTF. The CDR3 bases are TGTGCCAGCAGCATTCCCGGGAGACAGGTGAACTATGGCTACACCTTC.

A few counts support this clonotype. The chain carries TRBV10-3 and TRBJ1-5; D is uncertain. Germline lookup yields CDR1 ENHRY and CDR2 SYGVKD. Between the trimmed V and J ends, which lost 6 bases and 5 bases, there was a span of 11 bases. The CDR3 covers 13 residues. The CDR3 protein is CAISHRSDQPQHF. The CDR3 nucleotides are TGTGCCATCAGCCACAGATCCGATCAGCCCCAGCATTTT.

This chain connects TRBV6-5 to TRBJ2-2; 9 nucleotides align to TRBD1. V dropped 2 bases and J dropped 4; count of bases not matched to a gene: 8. The CDR3 has 17 amino acids. The V gene's germline CDR1 is MNHEY and CDR2 SVGAGI. The CDR3 loop reads CASSYDPDRGVTGELFF. In nucleotides, the CDR3 is TGTGCCAGCAGTTACGATCCGGACAGGGGAGTCACCGGGGAGCTGTTTTTT.

The V gene is TRBV24-1, the J gene TRBJ2-2, with TRBD1 as a possible D gene (5 bases). The germline V gene encodes CDR1 KGHDR and CDR2 SFDVKD. Trimming pared 0 bases from V and 1 base from J, leaving 5 bases between. CDR3 size: 15 residues. DNA for the CDR3: TGTGCCACCAGTGATTTGGGACAGAACACCGGGGAGCTGTTTTTT. Translation gives CATSDLGQNTGELFF.

In this sample, this clonotype turned up a few times. The chain joins TRBV24-1 to TRBJ1-5, with 8 bases fitting TRBD1. V trimming: 4 bases; J trimming: 2 bases; junction bases outside the gene matches: 9. CDR3 length: 17 residues. CDR1 and CDR2 (germline): KGHDR, SFDVKD. CDR3 region: CATSEADRGRGNQPQHF. CDR3 nucleotides: TGTGCCACCAGTGAGGCTGACAGGGGACGAGGCAATCAGCCCCAGCATTTT.

CDR3 DNA sequence: TGCGCCAGCAGCAGGACAGCCGACACTGAAGCTTTCTTT. Translation: CASSRTADTEAFF. The V gene is TRBV5-1, the J gene TRBJ1-1; D might be TRBD1 (6 bases). V gave up 4 bases and J gave up 3 bases, with 10 bases separating them. The CDR3 loop spans 13 amino acids. The germline gives CDR1 SGHRS, CDR2 YFSETQ.